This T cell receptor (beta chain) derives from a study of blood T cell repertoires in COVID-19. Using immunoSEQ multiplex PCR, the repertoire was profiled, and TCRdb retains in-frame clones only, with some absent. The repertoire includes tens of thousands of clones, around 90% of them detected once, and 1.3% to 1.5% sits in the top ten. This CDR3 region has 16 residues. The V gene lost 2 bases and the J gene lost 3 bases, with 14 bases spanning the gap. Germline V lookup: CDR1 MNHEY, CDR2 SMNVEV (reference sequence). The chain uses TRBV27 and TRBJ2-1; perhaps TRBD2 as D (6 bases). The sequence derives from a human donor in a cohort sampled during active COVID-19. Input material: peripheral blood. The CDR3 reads CASSLGGGPFYNEQFF. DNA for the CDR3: TGTGCCAGCAGTTTAGGGGGAGGTCCCTTCTACAATGAGCAGTTCTTC.